This T cell receptor (beta chain) came from a study of T cell repertoires in cytomegalovirus infection. Study-wide background: A matching HLA type, together with CMV infection, was signaled by public TCR beta signatures. Study-level results: HLA-C-restricted CMV-specific TCR beta clonotypes were dominant in the ex vivo response. Of the TCR beta families, the public ones yielded a cumulative frequency that identified carriers of CMV plus the relevant HLA.

The CDR3 covers 16 residues. Germline V gene data show CDR1 as MNHEY and CDR2 as SVGEGT. Trimming pared 7 bases from V and 2 bases from J, leaving 18 bases between. TCRdb called the reads again in MiXCR, with one record for every CDR3 protein. The table includes roughly 600,000 distinct CDR3 sequences, 24% detected once. This clonotype occurred many times. What it recognizes is unknown. Sequencing used CD8+ T cells from PBMCs. This receptor was taken from a human donor in good health (CMV status not recorded). Some clones in this sample may be carry-over from other donors' samples. The chain has TRBV6-2 or TRBV6-3 and TRBJ2-1; weak D call: TRBD2 (6 bases). CDR3 loop: CASTPGAGKAYNEQFF. In DNA form, the CDR3 reads TGTGCCAGCACCCCAGGTGCGGGGAAAGCCTACAATGAGCAGTTCTTC.